The TCR beta chain described here comes from a study of shared T cell receptors in the human thymus (dated by TCRdb to about 2021). Turning to the overall study: The study examined how self-reactive, shared T-cell receptor alpha chains are generated in the human thymus.

CDR1 is given as MGHRA and CDR2 as YSYEKL, both from the germline V gene. From V the trimming removes 6 bases and from J it removes 3 bases, while the gene matches leave 11 bases of the junction unaccounted for. The CDR3 covers 15 residues, taking in both the cysteine and the phenylalanine. Only the CDR3 portion is preserved as DNA: 45 bases, with reading frame beginning at the first base. Worth noting for this clone: Its antigen is currently not known. Base qualities are not recorded, but no much larger clone differs from it by a single base.

Library construction relied on the immunoSEQ multiplex PCR assay. This is the immuneACCESS table as TCRdb keeps it, with only in-frame sequences that have V and J called. A part of the clones is gone; compared with another copy, unresolved V genes explain less than half, and the rest is unexplained. Across this sample there are 550,000 to 800,000 clones, with roughly 85% seen only once. The biggest ten clones account for about 0.011% of the sample. This sample also belongs to another study, concerning human thymus T cells. The second source states: Donors were immunologically healthy infants undergoing open corrective cardiac surgery for congenital heart defects in Finland. Thymus tissue was obtained as surgical resects removed during corrective cardiac surgery. Usage of V and J gene segments appeared to be biased in both the thymic and the peripheral blood repertoires. According to the related research, thymic TCR repertoires were highly overlapping among unrelated individuals. TCR alpha and beta repertoires from roughly eight infant thymus samples and four related peripheral blood samples were characterized in the study. Donor ages ranging from about 6 to 244 days were recorded, and more than 5 male and a couple of female infants were included in the cohort. After being mechanically released from the tissue, thymocytes were kept at -70 degrees C in pellets of about 8.5-32 million cells. Genomic DNA was extracted from frozen cell pellets with a QIAsymphony instrument. Using the immunoSEQ multiplex PCR assay, the TCRB and TCRAD loci were amplified from a standardized quantity of quality-controlled genomic DNA. The V(D)J region was spanned by amplicons of a length sufficient to cover the CDR3 and to identify V and J genes. Amplicon sequencing was performed on an Illumina platform through the commercial immunoSEQ service. Primer bias and sequencing errors were corrected as previously described, and TCRAD and TCRB definitions were based on the IMGT database. immunoSEQ Analyzer 3.0 and VDJTools were used for repertoire analysis, which covered basic statistics, V/J segment usage, diversity estimates, rarefaction and pairwise overlap. Diversity was estimated using the Chao1, ChaoE, Efron-Thisted, Shannon and inverse Simpson indices, and was also estimated on datasets down-sampled to the size of the smallest sample. Repertoire overlap was determined by strict matching of CDR3 nucleotide sequence, V gene and J gene, and Jaccard-based multidimensional scaling clustering was applied. Thymus samples yielded on average roughly 800,000 unique TCRB clonotypes, compared with 80,000 to 85,000 from blood samples.

The receptor was isolated from a girl less than two years old with a congenital heart defect. Donor details come from another sample of the same person, matched by shared clones. The sample comprised thymocytes. Recombination linked TRBV4-1 to TRBJ2-7, with TRBD2 matching 7 junction bases. The CDR3 loop reads CASSSGGGVSYEQYF. The nucleotides are TGCGCCAGCAGTTCGGGAGGAGGGGTAAGCTACGAGCAGTACTTC.